These T cell receptor beta chains were read from a single sample in a study of blood T cell repertoires in COVID-19. Generated by immunoSEQ multiplex PCR, the TCRdb table keeps only in-frame clones and is missing some. The data contain a few hundred thousand clones, around nine tenths of them singletons. Input material: PBMCs or T cells enriched from blood (not recorded which). These receptors were obtained from a woman under 30 who had been exposed to COVID-19. CDR3s include the opening cysteine and the closing phenylalanine or tryptophan. A D gene is named only where the DNA matches it firmly. A clone size is listed for some rows: how often the clone was seen (once, few, many), or a class if it is expanded.

TGTGCCAGCGGTCATGCTCGGGGACAGGGAAACACTGAAGCTTTCTTT,CASGHARGQGNTEAFF,TRBJ1-1,TRBV27,TRBD1,few
TGCGCCAGCCATATGACCACGGGTTCGAACACTGAAGCTTTCTTT,CASHMTTGSNTEAFF,TRBJ1-1,TRBV4-1,.,.
TGTGCCAGCAGCGCGAACAGGGTCACAGATACGCAGTATTTT,CASSANRVTDTQYF,TRBJ2-3,TRBV11-2,.,.
TGTGCCAGCAGGCCCGGGACAGGGATCCCCTACGAGCAGTACTTC,CASRPGTGIPYEQYF,TRBJ2-7,TRBV6-5,TRBD1,.
TGTGCCATCAAAGGGGAGGGCTACGAGCAGTACTTC,CAIKGEGYEQYF,TRBJ2-7,TRBV10-3,TRBD2,few
TGTGCCAGCAGGGTGACACTCTATGGCTACACCTTC,CASRVTLYGYTF,TRBJ1-2,TRBV28,.,.
TGTGCCAGCAGCCAAGAGGGGGGGACTGAAGCTTTCTTT,CASSQEGGTEAFF,TRBJ1-1,TRBV4-2,.,few
TGTGCCAGCAGTTCCGGGAATCAGCCCCAGCATTTT,CASSSGNQPQHF,TRBJ1-5,TRBV28,.,.
TGTGCCAGCTCACCTTCAGTCGCTGGGGCCAACGTCCTGACTTTC,CASSPSVAGANVLTF,TRBJ2-6,TRBV18,.,.
TGTGCCAGCAGAACAGGTTACAATGAGCAGTTCTTC,CASRTGYNEQFF,TRBJ2-1,TRBV27,.,.
TGTGCCAGCAGCCCCCGACTAGCGGGAGCCCCCCGAGGCGAGCAGTACTTC,CASSPRLAGAPRGEQYF,TRBJ2-7,TRBV27,TRBD2,.
TGTGCCAGCTCAGCGACAGGGTTCGACAATCAGCCCCAGCATTTT,CASSATGFDNQPQHF,TRBJ1-5,TRBV18,TRBD1,few
TGCGCCAGCAGCTTAGACAGGAACAATCAGCCCCAGCATTTT,CASSLDRNNQPQHF,TRBJ1-5,TRBV5-1,.,.
TGTGCCAGCAGCTTAGCCAGCTCTGGAAACACCATATATTTT,CASSLASSGNTIYF,TRBJ1-3,TRBV7-8,.,once
TGTGCCAGCAGACTGGGACAGGGCTCTGGAAACACCATATATTTT,CASRLGQGSGNTIYF,TRBJ1-3,TRBV28,TRBD1,.
TGTGCCAGCAGCTTAGGGTTCCGGGAAACTGGAAACACCATATATTTT,CASSLGFRETGNTIYF,TRBJ1-3,TRBV11-2,.,.
TGCAGCGTCGGGGGACAGGGCTACACCTTC,CSVGGQGYTF,TRBJ1-2,TRBV29-1,TRBD1,.
TGTGCCAGCAGCTTGGACAGGGGGCAGGAAGCTTTCTTT,CASSLDRGQEAFF,TRBJ1-1,TRBV5-4,TRBD1,.
TGTGCCAGCAGGGGGGGACGTAGCACAGATACGCAGTATTTT,CASRGGRSTDTQYF,TRBJ2-3,TRBV7-9,.,.
TGCGCCAGCAGCTTGGCCGTCGGGGTTTTGTTTGGCTACACCTTC,CASSLAVGVLFGYTF,TRBJ1-2,TRBV5-1,.,.
TGTGCCAGCAGGTCACCCAGGGGTTACACTGAAGCTTTCTTT,CASRSPRGYTEAFF,TRBJ1-1,TRBV6-5,.,.
TGTGCCAGCACGCACAGGGGGCATCGGAATCAGCCCCAGCATTTT,CASTHRGHRNQPQHF,TRBJ1-5,TRBV19,TRBD1,.
TGTGCCAGCAGCTTAATTCCACCGGGACACCCTTCTTACATGAACACTGAAGCTTTCTTT,CASSLIPPGHPSYMNTEAFF,TRBJ1-1,TRBV7-3,.,.
TGCGCCAGCAGCCAAGTAGGGGGATACCTCCAAGAGACCCAGTACTTC,CASSQVGGYLQETQYF,TRBJ2-5,TRBV4-1,.,.
TGTGCCAGCAGCTTTACTTCAACAGGGGATTCAACTAATGAAAAACTGTTTTTT,CASSFTSTGDSTNEKLFF,TRBJ1-4,TRBV7-7,TRBD1,few
TGTGCCAGCAGCCAATCCGAGGGGGCCGGCAATCAGCCCCAGCATTTT,CASSQSEGAGNQPQHF,TRBJ1-5,TRBV4-2,TRBD1,.
TGTGCCAGCACCATCGTCCCCGGACAGAACGAGCAGTACTTC,CASTIVPGQNEQYF,TRBJ2-7,TRBV28,.,.
TGTGCCAGCAACGGAGATACGCAGTATTTT,CASNGDTQYF,TRBJ2-3,TRBV2,.,.
TGTGCCACCAGCAGAGTACAAAGGGACAGGGGCGCCTACGAGCAGTACTTC,CATSRVQRDRGAYEQYF,TRBJ2-7,TRBV15,TRBD1,.
TGTGCCAGCAGTGACAACTCCTACGAGCAGTACTTC,CASSDNSYEQYF,TRBJ2-7,TRBV27,.,few
TGTGCCAGCGAGGGTTACCACGAGCAGTACTTC,CASEGYHEQYF,TRBJ2-7,TRBV3-1/TRBV3-2,.,.
TGTGCCAGCAGTGAGGCGGCCTATCAGCCCCAGCATTTT,CASSEAAYQPQHF,TRBJ1-5,TRBV2,.,.
TGTGCCAGCAGTTTATTATCAGGGGCAGGACCCACAGATACGCAGTATTTT,CASSLLSGAGPTDTQYF,TRBJ2-3,TRBV28,.,once
TGTGCCAGTAGTATAGGCCAGGGGAACACTGAAGCTTTCTTT,CASSIGQGNTEAFF,TRBJ1-1,TRBV19,.,.